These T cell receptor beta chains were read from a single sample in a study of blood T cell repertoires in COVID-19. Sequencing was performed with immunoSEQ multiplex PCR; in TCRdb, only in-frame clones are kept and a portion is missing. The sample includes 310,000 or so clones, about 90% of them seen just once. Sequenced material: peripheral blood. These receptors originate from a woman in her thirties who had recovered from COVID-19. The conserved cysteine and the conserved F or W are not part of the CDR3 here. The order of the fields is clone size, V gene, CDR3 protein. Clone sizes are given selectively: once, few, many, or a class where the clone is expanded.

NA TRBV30 AWSGEGTGELF
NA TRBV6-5 ASRGKQGTATEAF
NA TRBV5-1 ASSLGGLNNEQF
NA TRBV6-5 ASGAGYEQY
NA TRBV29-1 SVAYIPRGGELF
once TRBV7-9 ASSFRLAGINTQY
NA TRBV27 ASRPRDRDGYT
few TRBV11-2 ASSLLGRDTDTQY
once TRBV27 ASSPRLAGSSSTDTQY
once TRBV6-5 ASTQLAGRDNEQF
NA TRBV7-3 ASSSGQSGTQY
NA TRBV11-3 ASSFLPSGEQF
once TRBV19 ASSPEFNTGELF
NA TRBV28 ASSLPGGANQPQH
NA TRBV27 ASRPGSQETQY
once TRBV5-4 ASSFTGFGTEAF
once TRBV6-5 ASSTWTGSYEQY
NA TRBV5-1 ASSLVWWDRGYNEQF
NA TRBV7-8 ASSLFRTGDTEAF
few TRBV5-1 ASSLVSGGNTDTQY
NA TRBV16 ASSHENRDTGGYT
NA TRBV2 ASSNSYEQY
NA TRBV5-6 ASSLGYGGGYNEQF
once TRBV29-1 SVGGQLNTEAF
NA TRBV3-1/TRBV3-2 ASSQAQLGGTEAF
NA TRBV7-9 ASSLVLAGAVDTQY
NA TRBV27 ASSLSGLMNTEAF
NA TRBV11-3 ASSPGLAREETQY
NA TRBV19 ASTLGQARNQPQH
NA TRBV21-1 ASSTTGSHEQY
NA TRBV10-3 AIRGDRGNQPQH
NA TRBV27 ASSWGSGGTEQF
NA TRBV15 ATSRPRTVGNTEAF